These T cell receptor beta chains were read from a single sample in a study of blood T cell repertoires in COVID-19. The method was immunoSEQ multiplex PCR; TCRdb's version includes in-frame clones alone and lacks a portion of them. The sample includes roughly 230,000 clones, roughly 89% seen only once; the top ten take 2.1%. Sequenced material: peripheral blood. The receptors were sampled from a woman in her fifties or sixties with COVID-19, enrolled during active disease. The CDR3 runs from the conserved cysteine through the conserved F or W. The D gene is left open where the match is weak. A clone size is listed for some rows: how often the clone was seen (once, few, many), or a class if it is expanded.

TRBV19,-,-,TRBJ2-1,TGTGCCAGTAGTATAGGCGGGCCCCAGTTCTTC,CASSIGGPQFF
TRBV29-1,-,few,TRBJ2-6,TGCAGCGTTTTCACCCCTACAGGGTCCCTCTCGGGGGCCAACGTCCTGACTTTC,CSVFTPTGSLSGANVLTF
TRBV2,-,-,TRBJ1-2,TGTGCCAGCAGTGATCCTGTCAGGGCGAATGGCTACACCTTC,CASSDPVRANGYTF
TRBV27,-,-,TRBJ1-2,TGTGCCAGCAGTTTAGGAGGGTTGGGGGACTATGGCTACACCTTC,CASSLGGLGDYGYTF
TRBV21-1,-,once,TRBJ1-3,TGTGCCAGCAGCAAAAGAGGGTTGGGACAGGGAAATGGAAACACCATATATTTT,CASSKRGLGQGNGNTIYF
TRBV7-2,TRBD1,-,TRBJ1-3,TGTGCCAGCAGCTTAAGGACAGGGCTCTCTGGAAACACCATATATTTT,CASSLRTGLSGNTIYF
TRBV6-1,-,-,TRBJ1-1,TGTGCCAGCAGTGATGGACCCAGGGTCCAGACTTTCTTT,CASSDGPRVQTFF
TRBV29-1,-,-,TRBJ1-1,TGCAGCGTTGCAGAACAGGGTAGGGACGGTCCTGAAGCTTTCTTT,CSVAEQGRDGPEAFF
TRBV4-1,TRBD2,-,TRBJ2-5,TGCGCCAGCAGCTCACCAGGCGTTGGCGGGGGGCCCGCGGAGACCCAGTACTTC,CASSSPGVGGGPAETQYF
TRBV6-5,-,-,TRBJ1-2,TGTGCCAGCAGTTTAACCGGGTCGTCGAGCTATGGCTACACCTTC,CASSLTGSSSYGYTF
TRBV21-1,-,-,TRBJ1-1,TGTGCCAGCAGCAAACACTCTAAGGACAGGGAGAACACTGAAGCTTTCTTT,CASSKHSKDRENTEAFF
TRBV4-3,-,-,TRBJ1-2,TGCGCCAGCAGCCAAGATTTACAGGGAAACTATGGCTACACCTTC,CASSQDLQGNYGYTF
TRBV5-1,TRBD1,-,TRBJ1-2,TGCGCCAGCAGCTCCGGGACAGATCGAGGCTACACCTTC,CASSSGTDRGYTF
TRBV28,-,-,TRBJ1-6,TGTGCCAGCAGCCCCCCCACAGGGTATTCACCCCTCCACTTT,CASSPPTGYSPLHF
TRBV5-1,-,-,TRBJ2-3,TGCGCCAGCAACTCCCAGGGGTCCACAGATACGCAGTATTTT,CASNSQGSTDTQYF
TRBV19,-,-,TRBJ2-1,TGTGCCAGTAGTATATCGCGGGGCAATGAGCAGTTCTTC,CASSISRGNEQFF
TRBV7-2,TRBD1,few,TRBJ1-2,TGTGCCAGCAGCTCAGGGGGCTCCGTTAACTATGGCTACACCTTC,CASSSGGSVNYGYTF
TRBV11-3,-,-,TRBJ1-3,TGTGCCAGCAGCTTACACTCTGGAAACACCATATATTTT,CASSLHSGNTIYF
TRBV12-3/TRBV12-4,-,once,TRBJ1-2,TGTGCCAGCAGTACAGGACGGCATGGCTACACCTTC,CASSTGRHGYTF
TRBV11-3,-,-,TRBJ1-1,TGTGCCAGCAGCCCTCACGGGGGGGGGAACACTGAAGCTTTCTTT,CASSPHGGGNTEAFF
TRBV4-1,TRBD1,-,TRBJ1-1,TGCGCCAGCAGCGGTAGCTCGTCACGACAGGGGTGGACTGAAGCTTTCTTT,CASSGSSSRQGWTEAFF
TRBV9,TRBD1,-,TRBJ1-6,TGTGCCAGCAGCGCATCCGGGACAGAGAATTCACCCCTCCACTTT,CASSASGTENSPLHF
TRBV19,-,-,TRBJ1-1,TGTGCCAGTACCGCCCGGTGGGTGGGACATGAGGATGAAGCTTTCTTT,CASTARWVGHEDEAFF
TRBV7-9,TRBD1,-,TRBJ1-2,TGTGCCAGCAGCTTAGATGGACAGGTCTATGGCTACACCTTC,CASSLDGQVYGYTF
TRBV6-5,TRBD1,-,TRBJ2-7,TGTGCCAGCAGTTACTCCCCGGGACAGAGTTACGAGCAGTACTTC,CASSYSPGQSYEQYF
TRBV3-1/TRBV3-2,-,-,TRBJ1-1,TGTGCCAGCAGCCGTGCGGGGCGAACTGAAGCTTTCTTT,CASSRAGRTEAFF
TRBV6-2/TRBV6-3,TRBD1,-,TRBJ1-1,TGTGCCAGCAGTTACTCGGGACAGGGGAGGACTGAAGCTTTCTTT,CASSYSGQGRTEAFF
TRBV20-1,-,-,TRBJ2-7,TGCAGTGCTACTACAGCCTACGAGCAGTACTTC,CSATTAYEQYF
TRBV5-1,TRBD1,-,TRBJ1-4,TGCGCCAGCAGCTTGGGACAGGGAGGTGCAACTAATGAAAAACTGTTTTTT,CASSLGQGGATNEKLFF
TRBV13,-,-,TRBJ1-6,TGTGCCAGCAGCGGGATCAGTGGCAGAGGGAATTCACCCCTCCACTTT,CASSGISGRGNSPLHF
TRBV12-5,-,-,TRBJ1-1,TGTGCTAGTGCCACTAACCCTCTTTTTCAAAACACTGAAGCTTTCTTT,CASATNPLFQNTEAFF
TRBV19,TRBD1,-,TRBJ1-2,TGTGCCAGTAGTATGGGGAAACAGGGGCCTACCTACACCTTC,CASSMGKQGPTYTF
TRBV11-2,-,-,TRBJ1-2,TGTGCCAGCAGCTCCAGGGGACCGGGGTATGGCTACACCTTC,CASSSRGPGYGYTF
TRBV5-4,-,-,TRBJ2-2,TGTGCCGTGGGACAACCTAACACCGGGGAGCTGTTTTTT,CAVGQPNTGELFF
TRBV7-2,-,-,TRBJ1-1,TGTGCCAGCAGCTTAGCGCCTGGGGCGAACACTGAAGCTTTCTTT,CASSLAPGANTEAFF
TRBV5-1,-,-,TRBJ2-7,TGCGCCAGCAGCGAGACAGTTCACTCCTACGAGCAGTACTTC,CASSETVHSYEQYF
TRBV19,TRBD1,-,TRBJ2-2,TGTGCCAGTAGTGAATCGGGACAGAGCACCGGGGAGCTGTTTTTT,CASSESGQSTGELFF
TRBV4-1,TRBD2,-,TRBJ2-7,TGCGCCAGCAGCCAAGCTACTAGCGGGGCCTACGAGCAGTACTTC,CASSQATSGAYEQYF
TRBV10-3,TRBD1,few,TRBJ1-2,TGTGCCATCAGTACCACCCTGGACAGGAGGGGCTACACCTTC,CAISTTLDRRGYTF
TRBV18,-,-,TRBJ1-3,TGTGCCAGCTCACCAGCACCTAGCTCTGGAAACACCATATATTTT,CASSPAPSSGNTIYF
TRBV18,TRBD1,-,TRBJ2-2,TGTGCCAGCCGGCGACAGGGAATGCCAACCGGGGAGCTGTTTTTT,CASRRQGMPTGELFF
TRBV11-2,TRBD2,-,TRBJ2-3,TGTGCCAGCAGCTTCCCGACTAGCGGGGGCGCGGCGGATACGCAGTATTTT,CASSFPTSGGAADTQYF
TRBV5-4,TRBD2,once,TRBJ2-3,TGTGCCAGCAGGCCGGACTTAGCGGGGGGGCGTTCCACAGATACGCAGTATTTT,CASRPDLAGGRSTDTQYF
TRBV30,-,-,TRBJ1-1,TGTGCCTGGAGTGTACGGGTCAGCAACACTGAAGCTTTCTTT,CAWSVRVSNTEAFF
TRBV4-3,-,-,TRBJ1-4,TGCGCCAGCAGCCCCGGAGAAGGAACCGAAAAACTGTTTTTT,CASSPGEGTEKLFF
TRBV11-3,-,-,TRBJ1-1,TGTGCCAGCAGGCAAGACCGGGACACTGAAGCTTTCTTT,CASRQDRDTEAFF
TRBV11-2,-,-,TRBJ1-3,TGTGCCAGCAGCCTTCGGGGGAGCTGGGGAAACACCATATATTTT,CASSLRGSWGNTIYF
TRBV18,TRBD1,-,TRBJ1-4,TGTGCCAGCTCACCGGGGACAGGCGAGGAAAAACTGTTTTTT,CASSPGTGEEKLFF
TRBV19,TRBD1,-,TRBJ1-1,TGTGCCAGTAGTATAGTGACAGGGACGGTTGAAGCTTTCTTT,CASSIVTGTVEAFF
TRBV9,TRBD1,-,TRBJ1-1,TGTGCCAGCAGCCCCCGACAGGGGATCTTGGGTGAAGCTTTCTTT,CASSPRQGILGEAFF
TRBV5-8,-,-,TRBJ1-4,TGTGCCAGCAGCTTGCAGGGCAGTGGTGAAAAACTGTTTTTT,CASSLQGSGEKLFF
TRBV29-1,-,-,TRBJ1-5,TGCAGCGTTGTGGTAGGGGGCAATCAGCCCCAGCATTTT,CSVVVGGNQPQHF
TRBV10-3,-,once,TRBJ1-6,TGTGCCATCAGTGTTGGAGGGGTCGGCTCACCCCTCCACTTT,CAISVGGVGSPLHF
TRBV6-5,-,once,TRBJ1-2,TGTGCCAGCAGTTCCCCAGCAAGGACAGCTGGCTACACCTTC,CASSSPARTAGYTF
TRBV7-2,-,-,TRBJ1-1,TGTGCCAGCAGCTTGGGAGGTTACCTGAACACTGAAGCTTTCTTT,CASSLGGYLNTEAFF
TRBV19,TRBD1,-,TRBJ2-6,TGTGCCAGTCGTCACGAAGGGACAGGCTCCTCTGGGGCCAACGTCCTGACTTTC,CASRHEGTGSSGANVLTF
TRBV7-9,-,-,TRBJ2-1,TGTGCCAGCAGCTTAGACAGGGTGGCCAATGAGCAGTTCTTC,CASSLDRVANEQFF